A single sample is the source of the 21 T cell receptor beta chains below, sequenced in a study of T cell repertoires in cytomegalovirus infection. Each CDR3 protein is one row after TCRdb ran MiXCR on the reads. Altogether roughly 640,000 distinct CDR3 sequences are present, 20% to 25% being singletons, with the ten largest covering 6.5% to 10%. The source material was CD8+ T cells from PBMCs. All receptors derive from a human donor in good health (CMV status not recorded). Some clones in this sample may be carry-over from other donors' samples.

This clonotype was counted between two and nine times. CDR3 sequence reads: CASSFRQSETQYF. The CDR3 nucleotides read TGTGCCAGCAGCTTCCGGCAGTCGGAGACCCAGTACTTC. This chain uses TRBV7-9 with TRBJ2-5, with D unclear. Trimming shortened V by 3 bases and J by 5 bases, and 10 bases separated the two germline ends. The germline V gene encodes CDR1 SEHNR and CDR2 FQNEAQ (reference sequence). CDR3 length: 13 amino acids.

Comment on this clonotype: This may be a read error: a much more frequent sequence differs by one nucleotide. The chain is built from TRBV5-5 and TRBJ1-5, with a tentative D call TRBD1 (5 bases). Deletions cut 4 bases from V and 3 bases from J, with 8 bases between. CDR3 length equals 13 residues. Germline-derived CDR1 and CDR2 are SGHKS and YYEKEE (reference sequence). DNA for the CDR3: TGTGCCAGCAGCGGGGACGTCAATCAGCCCCAGCATTTT. Residues: CASSGDVNQPQHF.

A note on this clonotype: A much more abundant neighbour one base away suggests this may be a read error. The gene calls are TRBV28 and TRBJ2-3, with D possibly TRBD2 on 5 matching bases. There are 14 residues in the CDR3. Germline V gene data show CDR1 as MDHEN and CDR2 as SYDVKM. The CDR3 protein is CASSESASTYTQYF. The CDR3 coding sequence is TGTGCCAGCAGTGAGTCCGCTAGCACATATACGCAGTATTTT.

The CDR3 nucleotides read TGCGCCAGCAGCCAAGGCCCGTTCCAAGAGACCCAGTACTTC. Its translation is CASSQGPFQETQYF. This sequence joins TRBV4-1 and TRBJ2-5; D not resolved. This CDR3 contains 14 residues. Germline V gives CDR1 MGHRA, CDR2 YSYEKL. V lost 1 base and J 1 base, leaving 7 bases between the germline ends.

The sample holds a few counts of this clonotype. The chain combines TRBV14 with TRBJ2-7; 7 bases match TRBD1. Germline CDR1 is SGHDN and CDR2 is FVKESK. V shed 5 bases and J 5 bases; nucleotides not matched to a gene: 3. The CDR3 spans 12 residues. The CDR3 here is CASSITGDEQYV. CDR3 in DNA: TGTGCCAGCAGCATAACAGGGGACGAGCAGTACGTC.

This clonotype appeared many times. The V gene is TRBV7-6, the J gene TRBJ2-7; unclear D gene. Germline assignment: CDR1 SGHVS and CDR2 FNYEAQ. This CDR3 region has 15 residues. Trimming cost V 0 bases and J 7 bases, with 16 bases left between them. Here the CDR3 DNA reads TGTGCCAGCAGCTTAGCGGTCGGGTCCAGTTTTGAGCAGTACGTC. This gives the protein CASSLAVGSSFEQYV.

The chain links TRBV20-1 to TRBJ1-2, with TRBD1 matching 7 bases. V was pared by 1 base and J by 1 base, with 6 bases of the junction left unmatched. Germline CDR1 reads DFQATT; CDR2 reads SNEGSKA (reference sequence). CDR3 size: 15 residues. The CDR3 nucleotides read TGCAGTGCTAGAGTTCGACAGGGCCTTAACTATGGCTACACCTTC. Its translation: CSARVRQGLNYGYTF.

This clonotype has at least ten counts. The chain employs TRBV6-1 and TRBJ2-3; the D gene is possibly TRBD2 (6 bases). V shed 8 bases and J shed 5 bases, with 20 bases lying between them. The germline gives CDR1 MNHNS, CDR2 SASEGT. This CDR3 spans 15 amino acids. The CDR3 DNA is TGTGCCAGCTTCGGACTATTCCAACGGGGAGATACGCAGTATTTT. This encodes CASFGLFQRGDTQYF.

The sample holds many counts of this clonotype. The chain is built from TRBV7-9 and TRBJ2-5; D uncertain. CDR3 size: 14 residues. Trimming took 9 bases from V and 2 from J, leaving 16 bases between them. CDR1 and CDR2 from the germline V gene are SEHNR and FQNEAQ (reference sequence). This chain's CDR3 is CASSQVYRQETQYF. CDR3 coding DNA: TGTGCCAGTTCCCAAGTCTATCGACAAGAGACCCAGTACTTC.

The chain has TRBV28 and TRBJ2-7; tentatively, D is TRBD1 or TRBD2 (5 bases each). CDR1 and CDR2 (germline): MDHEN, SYDVKM. Trimming took off 3 bases at V and 4 bases at J, with 19 bases between the two ends. The CDR3 consists of 16 residues. The CDR3 nucleotides read TGTGCCAGCAGTTTGAGGCCGGGACCCACCGGATACGAGCAGTACGTC. Its protein product is CASSLRPGPTGYEQYV.

As to this clonotype: Possible read error: a much larger clone is one base away. V gene TRBV27 combines with J gene TRBJ2-3; D gene ambiguous. Germline V gives CDR1 MNHEY, CDR2 SMNVEV (reference sequence). The CDR3 consists of 13 residues. Here the CDR3 reads CVSKGTIPDTQYF. The CDR3 bases are TGTGTCAGCAAAGGTACCATCCCAGATACGCAGTATTTT.

This clonotype was counted between two and nine times. The chain joins TRBV7-9 to TRBJ2-1; 9 bases are a match to TRBD1. V lost 8 bases, J lost 4 bases, and 6 bases stayed unmatched. The CDR3 is 14 residues long. Germline lookup yields CDR1 SEHNR and CDR2 FQNEAQ (reference sequence). DNA of the CDR3: TGTGCCAGCCACGGGACAGGGAGATACAATGAGCAGTTCTTC. It encodes CASHGTGRYNEQFF.

The chain's CDR3 is CASSLEGPAWEQYF. CDR3 DNA sequence: TGTGCCAGCAGCTTAGAGGGACCCGCTTGGGAGCAGTACTTC. This chain connects TRBV7-9 to TRBJ2-7; D possibly matches TRBD1 or TRBD2 (5 bases each). V lost 1 base to trimming and J lost 7 bases, with 14 bases between them. The germline V gene encodes CDR1 SEHNR and CDR2 FQNEAQ (reference sequence). The CDR3 is 14 residues long.

The chain employs TRBV5-1 and TRBJ2-1; D ambiguous. Germline CDR1 is SGHRS and CDR2 is YFSETQ. V dropped 4 bases and J dropped 0 bases, with 17 bases sitting between them. The CDR3 runs to 17 residues. CDR3 loop: CASSQTPDGSSYNEQFF. DNA of the CDR3: TGCGCCAGCAGCCAGACCCCGGACGGCAGCTCCTACAATGAGCAGTTCTTC.

This clonotype was found a few times. V is TRBV20-1 and J is TRBJ2-1; 8 nucleotides agree with TRBD2. The CDR3 has 19 residues. The germline V gene encodes CDR1 DFQATT and CDR2 SNEGSKA (reference sequence). V shed 0 bases, J shed 3 bases, and the junction held 16 bases outside the gene matches. DNA for the CDR3: TGCAGTGCTAGAGATTCGAACCTTTTGGCGGGGGGATTCTACAATGAGCAGTTCTTC. Translated, it gives CSARDSNLLAGGFYNEQFF.

The V gene is TRBV4-3, the J gene TRBJ2-1; TRBD2 aligns across 9 bases. Germline trimming cut 1 base from V and 5 bases from J; bases unmatched to any gene: 12. Germline V lookup: CDR1 LGHNA, CDR2 YSLEER. This CDR3 contains 18 residues. The CDR3 nucleotides are TGCGCCAGCAGCCAAGGACAGGGCGAGCGGGGGGTTGACAATGAGCAGTTCTTC. Encoded protein: CASSQGQGERGVDNEQFF.

In its sample, this clonotype was seen a few times. This chain links TRBV12-3 or TRBV12-4 with TRBJ1-5; 9 nucleotides line up with TRBD1. V shed 4 bases, J shed 9 bases, and the junction held 10 bases outside the gene matches. The CDR3 spans 15 residues. In nucleotides, the CDR3 is TGTGCCAGCAGTTCCGGGACAGGGAGGACTCTGCCCCAGCATTTT. Translated: CASSSGTGRTLPQHF.

This clonotype was counted at least ten times. The chain uses TRBV6-6 and TRBJ2-1; TRBD2 agrees at 7 bases. The CDR3 loop spans 14 amino acids. Losses at the gene ends were 6 bases for V and 3 bases for J; bases not matched to a gene: 5. CDR1 MNHNY and CDR2 SVGAGI come from the germline V gene (reference sequence). The CDR3 DNA sequence: TGTGCCAGCAGGGGGGGGGACTACTACAATGAGCAGTTCTTC. Its protein is CASRGGDYYNEQFF.

At least ten counts were recorded for this clonotype. J is TRBJ2-1 and V is TRBV6-1; the match to TRBD2 covers 13 bases. The V gene end was trimmed by 2 bases and the J gene end by 3 bases; junction bases not matched to a gene: 10. CDR1 MNHNS and CDR2 SASEGT come from the germline V gene. The CDR3 has 19 amino acids. This CDR3 is CASSEIGLAGDFSYNEQFF. CDR3 bases: TGTGCCAGCAGTGAAATAGGACTAGCGGGAGACTTTAGCTACAATGAGCAGTTCTTC.

This clonotype was counted many times. The chain links TRBV7-2 to TRBJ1-5; D perhaps matches TRBD1 (5 bases). CDR1 and CDR2 from the germline V gene are SGHTA and FQGNSA. V was shortened by 2 bases and J by 3 bases, with 11 bases between the two germline ends. The CDR3 has 15 amino acids. CDR3 amino acids: CASSLKDSYNQPQHF. CDR3 coding DNA: TGTGCCAGCAGCTTAAAAGACAGTTACAATCAGCCCCAGCATTTT.

A few counts support this clonotype. The chain employs TRBV28 and TRBJ1-1; 7 nucleotides line up with TRBD1. The CDR3 runs 13 residues. With 6 bases clipped from V and 7 bases from J, the junction kept 8 bases outside the gene matches. CDR1 and CDR2 (germline): MDHEN, SYDVKM. The CDR3 sequence is CASSLLQGSEAFF. DNA for the CDR3: TGTGCCAGCAGCCTATTACAGGGGAGTGAAGCTTTCTTT. Complete variable domain (other parts from reference TRBV28 and TRBJ1-1): DVKVTQSSRYLVKRTGEKVFLECVQDMDHENMFWYRQDPGLGLRLIYFSYDVKMKEKGDIPEGYSVSREKKERFSLILESASTNQTSMYLCASSLLQGSEAFFGQGTRLTVV.